What follows are 3 T cell receptor beta chains derived from one specimen sequenced in a study of human T cells and chemical hapten exposure. The time point denotes: healthy volunteer bleed at 2 weeks. Unseparated into fractions, whole blood served as the source from which total RNA was extracted. TCRdb re-derived calls from the RACE reads in MiXCR, one entry per CDR3 protein. The table shows 130,000 or so distinct CDR3 sequences, with around 8.3% occurring only once. Sequenced material: whole blood. These receptor sequences come from a male donor in good health. Some clones in this sample may be carry-over from other donors' samples.

In this sample, this clonotype turned up a few times. V is TRBV12-3 or TRBV12-4 and J is TRBJ2-7; D perhaps matches TRBD1 (5 bases). The V end lost 5 bases, the J end lost 5 bases, and 13 bases lay between the germline ends. This CDR3 has 13 residues. The CDR3 is CASSGAAGHEQYF. The DNA for the CDR3 is TGTGCCAGCAGTGGGGCCGCCGGGCACGAGCAGTACTTC.

The chain joins TRBV16 to TRBJ2-2, with D possibly TRBD2 on 5 matching bases. CDR1 is KGHSY, CDR2 FQNENV, per germline. CDR3 length: 12 residues. Trimming shortened V by 3 bases and J by 8 bases, and 7 bases separated the two germline ends. CDR3 region: CASSQEAGELFF. CDR3 nucleotide sequence: TGTGCCAGCAGCCAGGAGGCGGGGGAGCTGTTTTTT.

For the CDR3, the DNA is TGTGCCAGCAGTGGACCCGTCGGAGAGCGGGGGAGGTACAATGAGCAGTTCTTC. Translated: CASSGPVGERGRYNEQFF. This chain connects TRBV6-1 to TRBJ2-1; 8 positions match TRBD2. Germline CDR1 is MNHNS and CDR2 is SASEGT. Trimming at V came to 4 bases and at J to 4 bases, leaving 15 bases not matched to a gene. The CDR3 loop spans 18 amino acids.